The sample holds a few counts of the clone carrying this T cell receptor beta chain. Its antigen is not identified. All donors were healthy, and all were Caucasian. These data originate in a study of identical twins. Whole-study results and caveats: Within beta out-of-frame sequences, the excess sharing observed between twins was weaker.

In TCRdb, the 5' RACE reads were re-called with MiXCR into one record per CDR3 protein. The sample shows about 300,000 distinct CDR3 sequences, 9% to 15% of them seen only once. With 1 base clipped from V and 0 bases from J, the junction kept 12 bases outside the gene matches. Germline assignment: CDR1 DFQATT and CDR2 SNEGSKA (reference sequence). This CDR3 region has 18 residues. These sequences were also reported in another study, on yellow fever vaccine responses in identical twins.

The clonotype comes from a woman aged 18-29 years in good health. V gene TRBV20-1 combines with J gene TRBJ2-3; 8 nucleotides align to TRBD1. The specimen sequenced was CD8+ T cells sorted from blood. The CDR3 coding sequence is TGCAGTGCTAGAGCTTACGGGACAGGCGCCCATAGCACAGATACGCAGTATTTT. Protein: CSARAYGTGAHSTDTQYF.